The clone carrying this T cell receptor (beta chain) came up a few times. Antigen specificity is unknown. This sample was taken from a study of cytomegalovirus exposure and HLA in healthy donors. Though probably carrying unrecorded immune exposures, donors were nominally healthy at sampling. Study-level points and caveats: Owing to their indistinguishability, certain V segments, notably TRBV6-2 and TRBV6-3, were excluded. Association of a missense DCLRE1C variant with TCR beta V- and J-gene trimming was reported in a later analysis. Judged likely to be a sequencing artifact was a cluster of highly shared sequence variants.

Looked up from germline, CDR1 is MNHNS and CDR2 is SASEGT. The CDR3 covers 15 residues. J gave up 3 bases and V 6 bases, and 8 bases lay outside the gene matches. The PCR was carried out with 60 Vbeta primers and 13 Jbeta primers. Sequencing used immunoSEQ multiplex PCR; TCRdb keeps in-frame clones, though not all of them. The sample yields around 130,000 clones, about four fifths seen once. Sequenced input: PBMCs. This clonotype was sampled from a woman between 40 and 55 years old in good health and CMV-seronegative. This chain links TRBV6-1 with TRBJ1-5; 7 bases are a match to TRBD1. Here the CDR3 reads CASRANTGDNQPQHF. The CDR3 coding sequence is TGTGCCAGCAGGGCAAATACAGGGGACAATCAGCCCCAGCATTTT.